Following are 26 T cell receptor beta chains from one sample sequenced in a study of CD8 T cells in ankylosing spondylitis. Their antigens are not known. Overall study results and limits: It appeared that ankylosing spondylitis blood was characterized by a TCR beta motif of several highly homologous variants.

TCRdb recomputed calls from the 5' RACE reads with MiXCR, one row per CDR3 protein. The table lists a few hundred thousand distinct CDR3 sequences, 20% to 25% of them singletons, with about 17% in the top ten. The material sequenced was blood, either unsorted or a sorted T cell fraction (not recorded which). Every receptor here comes from a male donor with ankylosing spondylitis.

This clonotype appeared a few times. The CDR3: CASSYKTSGSRNEQFF. The CDR3 DNA is TGCGCCAGCAGCTATAAGACTAGCGGGAGTCGGAATGAGCAGTTCTTC. The chain uses TRBV5-1 and TRBJ2-1; 12 bases map to TRBD2. The germline V gene encodes CDR1 SGHRS and CDR2 YFSETQ. The junction had 8 bases not matched to a gene; V was cut back by 3 bases and J by 7 bases. The CDR3 length is 16 residues.

In its sample, this clonotype was seen a few times. This sequence joins TRBV12-3 or TRBV12-4 and TRBJ1-6; D ambiguous. The CDR3 is 14 amino acids. V dropped 7 bases and J dropped 0 bases, with 7 bases sitting between them. CDR3 amino acids: CASTRSSYNSPLHF. In DNA, the CDR3 is TGTGCCAGCACCAGAAGCTCCTATAATTCACCCCTCCACTTT.

This clonotype was found a few times. V gene TRBV5-1 combines with J gene TRBJ2-7; TRBD2 matches 10 bases. This CDR3 has 15 residues. Losses at the gene ends were 4 bases for V and 1 base for J; bases not matched to a gene: 5. The germline V gene encodes CDR1 SGHRS and CDR2 YFSETQ. The CDR3 region is CASSPLAGVSYEQYF. In DNA, the CDR3 is TGCGCCAGCAGCCCGCTAGCGGGAGTATCCTACGAGCAGTACTTC. Based on the CDR3 plus reference TRBV5-1 and TRBJ2-7, the full variable domain is KAGVTQTPRYLIKTRGQQVTLSCSPISGHRSVSWYQQTPGQGLQFLFEYFSETQRNKGNFPGRFSGRQFSNSRSEMNVSTLELGDSALYLCASSPLAGVSYEQYFGPGTRLTVT.

This chain uses TRBV6-5 with TRBJ2-7; D may be TRBD1 (6 bases). V was shortened by 2 bases and J by 9 bases, with 11 bases between the two germline ends. CDR3 length: 12 amino acids. Germline values: CDR1 MNHEY, CDR2 SVGAGI. CDR3 sequence (DNA): TGTGCCAGCAGTTACCAGGGGAATGCGCAGTACTTC. Its translation is CASSYQGNAQYF.

This clonotype was detected a few times. The J gene is TRBJ1-1, the V gene TRBV12-3 or TRBV12-4; 9 bases are a match to TRBD1. This CDR3 region has 15 residues. Trimming removed 4 bases from V and 4 bases from J; junction bases left unmatched: 7. The DNA of the CDR3 is TGTGCCAGCAGTTCAACAGGGGGCGGATTCACTGAAGCTTTCTTT. This encodes CASSSTGGGFTEAFF.

The chain has TRBV7-8 and TRBJ1-5; D is unclear. This CDR3 comprises 12 residues. V lost 5 bases and J 12 bases, leaving 14 bases between the germline ends. The germline V gene has CDR1 SGHVS and CDR2 FQNEAQ. CDR3 sequence: CASSTYTYVQHF. The DNA for the CDR3 is TGTGCCAGCAGCACCTACACCTATGTCCAGCATTTT.

This sequence joins TRBV20-1 and TRBJ2-5; D perhaps matches TRBD2 (5 bases). The CDR3 sequence is 15 residues long. The V and J ends lost 2 bases and 5 bases respectively, with 18 bases between them. CDR1 is DFQATT and CDR2 is SNEGSKA in the germline V gene (reference sequence). CDR3 bases: TGCAGTGCTAGACCGCCGGGAATACCATTGGAGACCCAGTACTTC. It codes for CSARPPGIPLETQYF.

This clonotype was detected once. This sequence joins TRBV18 and TRBJ1-5; no firm D call. CDR1 is KGHSH and CDR2 is LQKENI in the germline V gene. Trimming cost V 2 bases and J 6 bases, with 8 bases left between them. The length of the CDR3 is 13 residues. The CDR3 sequence is CASSPTRSQPQHF. Here the CDR3 DNA reads TGTGCCAGCTCACCAACAAGGAGTCAGCCCCAGCATTTT.

This clonotype was seen a few times. The chain has TRBV9 and TRBJ2-7; TRBD1 agrees at 9 bases. The CDR3 has 16 amino acids. Germline V gives CDR1 SGDLS, CDR2 YYNGEE. V lost 0 bases to trimming and J lost 5 bases; unmatched junction nucleotides: 9. In DNA, the CDR3 is TGTGCCAGCAGCGTAGATATCGGACAGGGGTACCACGAGCAGTACTTC. Residues: CASSVDIGQGYHEQYF.

V is TRBV10-3 and J is TRBJ2-2; 15 bases agree with TRBD2. The V gene's germline CDR1 is ENHRY and CDR2 SYGVKD. This CDR3 is 19 amino acids long. V trimming: 5 bases; J trimming: 1 base; junction bases outside the gene matches: 8. This CDR3 is CAISNIGTSGRLNTGELFF. CDR3 in DNA: TGTGCCATCAGTAACATAGGGACTAGCGGGAGGTTGAACACCGGGGAGCTGTTTTTT.

J is TRBJ2-1 and V is TRBV20-1; a weak D match, TRBD1 (6 bases). V gave up 3 bases and J gave up 5 bases, with 14 bases separating them. CDR1 and CDR2 from the germline V gene are DFQATT and SNEGSKA (reference sequence). This CDR3 is 14 amino acids long. CDR3 sequence (DNA): TGCAGTGCTAGTACAGGGATGTACCACAATGAGCAGTTCTTC. Residues: CSASTGMYHNEQFF.

This clonotype was picked up many times. J is TRBJ2-2 and V is TRBV12-3 or TRBV12-4; D not certain. V was cut by 8 bases and J by 6 bases, with 13 bases left in between. This CDR3 is 13 amino acids long. The CDR3 coding sequence is TGTGCCAGCCATTCCCTCGGTGCCGGGGAGCTGTTTTTT. It is translated as CASHSLGAGELFF.

The sample holds a few counts of this clonotype. The chain recombines TRBV7-3 with TRBJ2-3; the D gene is possibly TRBD2 (6 bases). The CDR3 has 15 residues. The V gene's germline CDR1 is SGHTA and CDR2 FQGTGA. The ends were cut back, 1 base at V and 2 bases at J, with 10 bases in the middle. The CDR3, as DNA: TGTGCCAGCAGCTTAAGGGACTCACTCACAGATACGCAGTATTTT. Protein: CASSLRDSLTDTQYF.

This clonotype was seen more than once but under ten times. The chain joins TRBV12-3 or TRBV12-4 to TRBJ1-5; D unresolved. This CDR3 is built from 14 residues. The germline V and J ends were trimmed by 3 bases and 3 bases, with 9 bases remaining between them. The CDR3 sequence is CASSLEQFNQPQHF. The CDR3 coding sequence is TGTGCCAGCAGTTTGGAACAGTTCAATCAGCCCCAGCATTTT.

The J gene is TRBJ2-7, the V gene TRBV7-2; possibly TRBD1 for D (6 bases). The CDR3 runs 13 residues. V was trimmed by 8 bases and J by 0 bases, leaving 11 bases between them. Germline V gives CDR1 SGHTA, CDR2 FQGNSA. The CDR3 DNA sequence: TGTGCCAGCGGAGACAGGAGCTCCTACGAGCAGTACTTC. It translates to CASGDRSSYEQYF.

The chain employs TRBV20-1 and TRBJ2-1, with 10 positions matching TRBD1. The length of the CDR3 is 15 residues. From germline, CDR1 is DFQATT and CDR2 SNEGSKA (reference sequence). V lost 5 bases to trimming and J lost 2 bases; unmatched junction nucleotides: 6. CDR3 protein: CSAAGQGRTYNEQFF. The CDR3 DNA is TGCAGTGCTGCGGGACAGGGGAGGACCTACAATGAGCAGTTCTTC.

Many counts were recorded for this clonotype. The rearrangement links TRBV24-1 to TRBJ1-5; D not resolved. The CDR3 contains 14 residues. V was clipped by 0 bases and J by 4 bases, with 6 bases between them. Per the germline V gene, CDR1 is KGHDR and CDR2 is SFDVKD. CDR3 region: CATSDLSVNQPQHF. In DNA form, the CDR3 reads TGTGCCACCAGTGATTTGTCAGTTAATCAGCCCCAGCATTTT.

The rearrangement links TRBV3-1 to TRBJ1-6; 8 bases map to TRBD1. Germline V gives CDR1 LGHDT, CDR2 YNNKEL (reference sequence). The CDR3 loop spans 14 amino acids. V was clipped by 7 bases and J by 9 bases; unmatched bases: 8. CDR3 amino acids: CASTATGVGSPLHF. CDR3 nucleotides: TGTGCCAGCACCGCGACAGGGGTAGGTTCACCCCTCCACTTT.

The chain joins TRBV4-2 to TRBJ2-7, with D perhaps matching TRBD1 (6 bases). This CDR3 is built from 15 residues. Germline CDR1 reads LGHNA; CDR2 reads YNFKEQ. V lost 0 bases to trimming and J lost 6 bases, with 15 bases between them. CDR3 sequence (DNA): TGTGCCAGCAGCCAAGACGACCAGGGGCGAGGCGAGCAGTACTTC. Its translation: CASSQDDQGRGEQYF.

The chain carries TRBV7-7 and TRBJ2-7, with 12 positions matching TRBD2. V was pared by 5 bases and J by 5 bases, with 7 bases of the junction left unmatched. In germline, CDR1 is SSHAT, CDR2 FNYEAQ (reference sequence). The CDR3 contains 15 residues. CDR3: CASSPRLAGAHEQYF. The CDR3, as DNA: TGTGCCAGCAGCCCGCGACTAGCGGGAGCGCACGAGCAGTACTTC. The variable domain in full, completed from reference TRBV7-7 and TRBJ2-7, reads GAGVSQSPRYKVTKRGQDVTLRCDPISSHATLYWYQQALGQGPEFLTYFNYEAQPDKSGLPSDRFSAERPEGSISTLTIQRTEQRDSAMYRCASSPRLAGAHEQYFGPGTRLTVT.

The chain is built from TRBV9 and TRBJ2-2, with D tentatively TRBD1 (6 bases). The V end was cut by 3 bases, the J end by 7 bases, with 13 bases between. CDR1 and CDR2 from the germline V gene are SGDLS and YYNGEE. This CDR3 comprises 14 residues. The CDR3 reads CASSALQGDGELFF. CDR3 DNA: TGTGCCAGCAGCGCTCTACAGGGAGACGGGGAGCTGTTTTTT.

The chain has TRBV2 and TRBJ2-5, with TRBD1 matching 7 bases. The CDR3 sequence is 14 residues long. Unmatched junction bases numbered 6, after V lost 4 bases and J lost 4 bases. Germline CDR1 reads SNHLY; CDR2 reads FYNNEI. CDR3 bases: TGTGCCAGCAGTGTTTTAAGGGGGCGAGAGACCCAGTACTTC. It specifies CASSVLRGRETQYF. Full variable domain (rest looked up from reference TRBV2 and TRBJ2-5): EPEVTQTPSHQVTQMGQEVILRCVPISNHLYFYWYRQILGQKVEFLVSFYNNEISEKSEIFDDQFSVERPDGSNFTLKIRSTKLEDSAMYFCASSVLRGRETQYFGPGTRLLVL.

The rearrangement uses TRBV19 and TRBJ2-3; D tentatively fits TRBD1 or TRBD2 (5 bases each). The CDR3 extends over 13 amino acids. CDR1 and CDR2 from the germline V gene are LNHDA and SQIVND (reference sequence). Trimming left V 11 bases short and J 10 bases short, with 22 bases between. For the CDR3, the DNA is TGTGCCTCTTCCGCCAATGGGGACCGTTCGCAGTATTTT. Translation gives CASSANGDRSQYF.

The rearrangement uses TRBV18 and TRBJ2-1; 11 nucleotides match TRBD2. Germline-derived CDR1 and CDR2 are KGHSH and LQKENI. The CDR3 has 16 residues. The trim removed 2 bases at V and 10 bases at J, leaving 10 bases unmatched. CDR3 sequence: CASSPSTLAGVGEQFF. CDR3 coding DNA: TGTGCCAGCTCACCATCTACACTAGCGGGAGTGGGGGAGCAGTTCTTC.

Only a few counts were recorded for this clonotype. The chain employs TRBV15 and TRBJ2-3, with no clear D. Trimming removed 4 bases from V and 2 bases from J, with 1 base in between. Germline loops: CDR1 LNHNV, CDR2 YYDKDF (reference sequence). The CDR3 is made up of 11 amino acids. The chain's CDR3 is CATSITDTQYF. Here the CDR3 DNA reads TGTGCCACCAGCATCACAGATACGCAGTATTTT.

This clonotype has more than one count but fewer than ten. This chain connects TRBV10-3 to TRBJ1-2; D perhaps matches TRBD1 (6 bases). V lost 3 bases and J 8 bases, leaving 10 bases between the germline ends. There are 12 residues in the CDR3. Germline assignment: CDR1 ENHRY and CDR2 SYGVKD. CDR3 nucleotides: TGTGCCATCAGTGATGGGGGCTCCGGCTACACCTTC. Protein: CAISDGGSGYTF.